The 30 T cell receptor beta chains given below trace back to one sample, sequenced in a study of CD8 T cells in ankylosing spondylitis. Overall study results and limits: There was a TCR beta motif, made of 7 or 8 highly homologous variants, that appeared characteristic of ankylosing spondylitis blood.

Antigen specificity for these receptors is unknown. TCRdb re-called the 5' RACE reads with MiXCR, one entry per CDR3 protein. There are under 450,000 distinct CDR3 sequences in the sample; over 15% occur only once, and just over 1% lies in the top ten. Sequences were obtained from blood, either unsorted or a sorted T cell fraction (not recorded which). All receptors derive from a male donor with ankylosing spondylitis.

This clonotype was picked up many times. The chain links TRBV5-1 to TRBJ2-2, with unresolved D. V was clipped by 0 bases and J by 3 bases, with 6 bases between them. CDR1 and CDR2 from the germline V gene are SGHRS and YFSETQ. CDR3 length equals 14 residues. CDR3 sequence: CASSLVVDTGELFF. The CDR3 coding sequence is TGCGCCAGCAGCTTGGTCGTCGACACCGGGGAGCTGTTTTTT.

The sample holds many counts of this clonotype. The rearrangement uses TRBV29-1 and TRBJ2-2, with a weak D call TRBD2 (5 bases). The CDR3 runs to 14 residues. V was cut by 5 bases and J by 1 base, with 11 bases left in between. From germline, CDR1 is SQVTM and CDR2 ANQGSEA. The DNA for the CDR3 is TGCAGCGTTAGCCCGGGATTGAACACCGGGGAGCTGTTTTTT. Protein product: CSVSPGLNTGELFF.

This clonotype was detected a few times. J is TRBJ2-1 and V is TRBV9; the match to TRBD2 covers 7 bases. CDR1 SGDLS and CDR2 YYNGEE come from the germline V gene. The CDR3 extends over 16 amino acids. The junction had 6 bases not matched to a gene; V was cut back by 0 bases and J by 3 bases. The CDR3 DNA sequence: TGTGCCAGCAGCGTAGGGGAGGGCCGGGGCTACAATGAGCAGTTCTTC. This encodes CASSVGEGRGYNEQFF.

This clonotype showed up just a few times. V gene TRBV27 combines with J gene TRBJ1-5; D not certain. Trimming pared 2 bases from V and 0 bases from J, leaving 8 bases between. This CDR3 comprises 15 residues. Germline CDR1 MNHEY, CDR2 SMNVEV (reference sequence). CDR3 sequence (DNA): TGTGCCAGCAGTTTAAGGGAGAATAGCAATCAGCCCCAGCATTTT. Protein: CASSLRENSNQPQHF.

This chain connects TRBV20-1 to TRBJ1-6; tentative D call: TRBD1 (5 bases). This CDR3 has 15 residues. Germline assignment: CDR1 DFQATT and CDR2 SNEGSKA (reference sequence). Trimming stripped 1 base from V and 8 bases from J, with 15 bases between. The CDR3 DNA is TGCAGTGCTAGAGTAGGGGCCCGAGACGATTCACCCCTCCACTTT. This gives the protein CSARVGARDDSPLHF.

This chain uses TRBV6-2 or TRBV6-3 with TRBJ2-3; TRBD2 might be the D (6 bases). The V end was cut by 5 bases, the J end by 2 bases, with 14 bases between. Germline CDR1 MNHEY, CDR2 SVGEGT. The CDR3 length is 15 residues. CDR3 loop: CASSQTGAPTDTQYF. The CDR3 DNA sequence: TGTGCCAGCAGTCAAACGGGAGCCCCCACAGATACGCAGTATTTT.

This chain joins TRBV29-1 and TRBJ1-1; the D gene is possibly TRBD1 (6 bases). V was shortened by 6 bases and J by 1 base, with 15 bases between the two germline ends. The CDR3 spans 14 residues. Per the germline V gene, CDR1 is SQVTM and CDR2 is ANQGSEA. The CDR3 nucleotides are TGCAGCGTGACCGGAAAGACAGGGAACACTGAAGCTTTCTTT. It yields the protein CSVTGKTGNTEAFF.

The chain uses TRBV20-1 and TRBJ2-3, with 13 bases aligning to TRBD2. Trimming removed 5 bases from V and 6 bases from J; junction bases left unmatched: 11. The CDR3 covers 16 residues. Germline V lookup: CDR1 DFQATT, CDR2 SNEGSKA (reference sequence). The CDR3 sequence: CSALRTSGSRGDTQYF. For the CDR3, the DNA is TGCAGTGCTCTCAGGACTAGCGGGAGTAGGGGGGATACGCAGTATTTT.

At least ten counts were recorded for this clonotype. The genes are TRBV12-3 or TRBV12-4 and TRBJ2-3, with 10 bases matching TRBD2. This CDR3 comprises 15 residues. The V segment lost 6 bases and the J segment 0 bases; nucleotides outside the gene matches: 3. This CDR3 reads CASSLSGRSTDTQYF. The CDR3 bases are TGTGCCAGCAGCCTTAGCGGGAGGAGCACAGATACGCAGTATTTT.

The CDR3 DNA follows: TGCAGCGTCCGTGGGGCTCCCACTAGGTACAATGAGCAGTTCTTC. Protein product: CSVRGAPTRYNEQFF. J is TRBJ2-1 and V is TRBV29-1, with D perhaps matching TRBD1 or TRBD2 (5 bases each). The CDR3 sequence is 15 residues long. CDR1 and CDR2 from the germline V gene are SQVTM and ANQGSEA. The V and J ends lost 6 bases and 4 bases respectively, with 19 bases between them.

This clonotype came up a few times. V is TRBV7-6 and J is TRBJ1-1; no firm D call. This CDR3 is 14 amino acids long. V was trimmed by 5 bases and J by 4 bases, leaving 14 bases between them. The germline V gene has CDR1 SGHVS and CDR2 FNYEAQ. The CDR3 DNA reads as TGTGCCAGCAGCCCCGGACGGGCGACCACTGAAGCTTTCTTT. It translates to CASSPGRATTEAFF.

Turning to this clonotype: Mismatch with germline at one junction end may stem from a read error. The rearrangement uses TRBV5-1 and TRBJ2-1, with a weak D call TRBD2 (5 bases). The CDR3 is 14 amino acids. Germline values: CDR1 SGHRS, CDR2 YFSETQ. This CDR3 reads CTSSSPGLANEQFF. For the CDR3, the DNA is TGCACCAGCAGCTCACCCGGACTGGCCAATGAGCAGTTCTTC.

This clonotype was seen a few times. The rearrangement links TRBV2 to TRBJ2-1; D might be TRBD1 (5 bases). The V gene's germline CDR1 is SNHLY and CDR2 FYNNEI. The V end lost 8 bases, the J end lost 14 bases, and 19 bases lay between the germline ends. CDR3 length equals 12 residues. DNA for the CDR3: TGTGCCAGCGGGGCCCGGGCAGGGTCTAAGTTCTTC. As protein: CASGARAGSKFF.

V usage is TRBV7-6 and J usage is TRBJ1-3; tentatively, D is TRBD1 (5 bases). V was cut by 0 bases and J by 0 bases, with 9 bases left in between. The CDR3 totals 16 residues. Germline assignment: CDR1 SGHVS and CDR2 FNYEAQ. The CDR3 reads CASSLARGASGNTIYF. The CDR3 bases are TGTGCCAGCAGCTTAGCGAGAGGGGCCTCTGGAAACACCATATATTTT.

This clonotype came up many times. The chain is built from TRBV29-1 and TRBJ1-5, with no clear D. This CDR3 has 12 amino acids. Germline V gives CDR1 SQVTM, CDR2 ANQGSEA. Trimming removed 6 bases from V and 7 bases from J, with 13 bases in between. CDR3 DNA sequence: TGCAGCGTAGGAGGGTCGGGACAGCCCCAGCATTTT. This codes for CSVGGSGQPQHF.

The chain joins TRBV13 to TRBJ1-4; tentative D call: TRBD1 (5 bases). The V end was cut by 5 bases, the J end by 8 bases, with 18 bases between. The CDR3 totals 15 residues. CDR1 and CDR2 (germline): PRHDT, FYEKMQ (reference sequence). CDR3 loop: CASSLRRGTKEKLFF. CDR3 nucleotides: TGTGCCAGCAGCCTGAGAAGGGGCACAAAGGAAAAACTGTTTTTT. The variable domain in full, completed from reference TRBV13 and TRBJ1-4, reads AAGVIQSPRHLIKEKRETATLKCYPIPRHDTVYWYQQGPGQDPQFLISFYEKMQSDKGSIPDRFSAQQFSDYHSELNMSSLELGDSALYFCASSLRRGTKEKLFFGSGTQLSVL.

This clonotype has only a few counts. The J gene is TRBJ2-5, the V gene TRBV5-1, with TRBD2 matching over 9 bases. The germline CDR1 and CDR2 sequences are SGHRS and YFSETQ. Trimming removed 0 bases from V and 1 base from J; junction bases left unmatched: 1. This CDR3 region has 15 residues. CDR3: CASSLVAGVQETQYF. Written as DNA, the CDR3 is TGCGCCAGCAGCTTGGTAGCGGGGGTCCAAGAGACCCAGTACTTC.

CDR3 in DNA: TGTGCCAGCAGAGGGGGGGGGAACACTGAAGCTTTCTTT. Its translation is CASRGGGNTEAFF. The chain uses TRBV6-1 and TRBJ1-1, with a weak D call TRBD1 (6 bases). V shed 6 bases and J shed 1 base, with 9 bases lying between them. CDR1 MNHNS and CDR2 SASEGT come from the germline V gene. This CDR3 has 13 amino acids.

In nucleotides, the CDR3 is TGTGCCACCGAGATACAAGAGACCCAGTACTTC. It translates to CATEIQETQYF. The chain couples TRBV2 to TRBJ2-5; D unresolved. CDR1 SNHLY and CDR2 FYNNEI come from the germline V gene. This CDR3 is 11 amino acids long. Trimming left V 10 bases short and J 2 bases short, with 8 bases between.

This clonotype was picked up one time. The chain recombines TRBV10-3 with TRBJ1-2; D may be TRBD1 (6 bases). V dropped 6 bases and J dropped 8 bases, with 16 bases sitting between them. Germline lookup yields CDR1 ENHRY and CDR2 SYGVKD. CDR3 length: 13 amino acids. CDR3 residues: CAISYSTGSGYTF. For the CDR3, the DNA is TGTGCCATCAGCTACTCTACAGGGTCGGGCTACACCTTC.

This clonotype occurred a few times. The chain uses TRBV20-1 and TRBJ2-3, with a weak D call TRBD2 (5 bases). Trimming removed 0 bases at V and 0 bases at J, with 10 bases between. Looked up from germline, CDR1 is DFQATT and CDR2 is SNEGSKA (reference sequence). The CDR3 is 15 amino acids. The CDR3: CSARDSQRSTDTQYF. The CDR3 DNA is TGCAGTGCTAGAGATAGTCAGCGGAGCACAGATACGCAGTATTTT.

The DNA for the CDR3 is TGTGCCAGCAGCTTGGGAGGGGGCGCCGGTGACTATGGCTACACCTTC. It yields the protein CASSLGGGAGDYGYTF. The chain combines TRBV5-4 with TRBJ1-2, with 7 bases identical to TRBD1. The germline CDR1 and CDR2 sequences are SGHNT and YYREEE (reference sequence). The length of the CDR3 is 16 residues. V lost 0 bases, J lost 3 bases, and 8 bases stayed unmatched. Together with reference TRBV5-4 and TRBJ1-2, the CDR3 gives the full variable domain: ETGVTQSPTHLIKTRGQQVTLRCSSQSGHNTVSWYQQALGQGPQFIFQYYREEENGRGNFPPRFSGLQFPNYSSELNVNALELDDSALYLCASSLGGGAGDYGYTFGSGTRLTVV.

The gene calls are TRBV5-1 and TRBJ2-2, with D unclear. There are 12 residues in the CDR3. Trimming cost V 4 bases and J 13 bases, with 14 bases left between them. The germline V gene encodes CDR1 SGHRS and CDR2 YFSETQ. The CDR3 DNA follows: TGCGCCAGCAGCCAAGACCTTAAGGGGCTGTTTTTT. Translation: CASSQDLKGLFF.

This chain joins TRBV5-6 and TRBJ2-1; TRBD2 matches at 8 bases. V lost 1 base, J lost 5 bases, and 5 bases stayed unmatched. The germline V gene encodes CDR1 SGHDT and CDR2 YYEEEE. This CDR3 has 15 residues. The CDR3 spells CASSLRGRFDNEQFF. The CDR3 coding sequence is TGTGCCAGCAGCTTGCGCGGGAGGTTCGACAATGAGCAGTTCTTC.

The chain uses TRBV28 and TRBJ1-2; 7 positions match TRBD1. Losses at the gene ends were 8 bases for V and 7 bases for J; bases not matched to a gene: 16. In germline, CDR1 is MDHEN, CDR2 SYDVKM. The CDR3 has 15 residues. CDR3 loop: CASGSPTTGTRGYTF. The CDR3 DNA is TGTGCCAGCGGTTCCCCCACGACAGGGACTCGTGGCTACACCTTC.

For the CDR3, the DNA is TGCAGTGCTAGGGCTGGCAGGGTGAACTCCTACACCGGGGAGCTGTTTTTT. This gives the protein CSARAGRVNSYTGELFF. This chain joins TRBV20-1 and TRBJ2-2, with D tentatively TRBD1 (5 bases). Germline values: CDR1 DFQATT, CDR2 SNEGSKA (reference sequence). V gave up 3 bases and J gave up 3 bases, with 20 bases separating them. The CDR3 sequence is 17 residues long.

This clonotype came up a few times. V gene TRBV6-1 combines with J gene TRBJ1-1, with D tentatively TRBD1 (6 bases). Germline values: CDR1 MNHNS, CDR2 SASEGT. The length of the CDR3 is 13 residues. The V gene lost 5 bases and the J gene lost 4 bases, with 11 bases spanning the gap. The CDR3 protein is CASSRQESTEAFF. CDR3 DNA: TGTGCCAGCAGTCGACAGGAAAGCACTGAAGCTTTCTTT.

This clonotype was observed a few times. The V gene is TRBV7-9, the J gene TRBJ1-1; D not resolved. CDR3 length equals 13 residues. Trimming cost V 3 bases and J 8 bases, with 13 bases left between them. Germline-derived CDR1 and CDR2 are SEHNR and FQNEAQ (reference sequence). The CDR3 sequence is CASSFLGNKEAFF. DNA of the CDR3: TGTGCCAGCAGCTTTCTAGGGAATAAGGAAGCTTTCTTT.

This clonotype was detected only a few times. This sequence joins TRBV4-1 and TRBJ2-3, with a weak D call TRBD2 (6 bases). Trimming took 2 bases from V and 4 from J, leaving 13 bases between them. Germline assignment: CDR1 MGHRA and CDR2 YSYEKL. This CDR3 is 15 amino acids long. The CDR3 is CASSQKVGSADTQYF. In DNA form, the CDR3 reads TGCGCCAGCAGCCAAAAGGTCGGGAGCGCAGATACGCAGTATTTT.

The V and J genes are TRBV20-1 and TRBJ2-5, with D maybe TRBD1 (6 bases). Germline CDR1 DFQATT, CDR2 SNEGSKA (reference sequence). The V gene lost 0 bases and the J gene lost 1 base, with 9 bases spanning the gap. The CDR3 is 14 residues long. The CDR3 loop is CSAREAGAQETQYF. The CDR3 DNA reads as TGCAGTGCTAGAGAGGCAGGGGCCCAAGAGACCCAGTACTTC.